These 18 T cell receptor beta chains were sequenced from one sample in a study of blood T cells in healthy people across ages. Alongside a J-beta primer mix, a sample-barcoded 5' primer served in a second PCR lasting roughly 6 to 11 cycles. TCRdb analysed the 5' RACE reads with MiXCR anew, one entry per CDR3 protein. The sample contains around 600,000 distinct CDR3 sequences, 47% of which appear only once. Sequences were obtained from blood. All receptors come from an elderly man in good health.

This clonotype was picked up a small number of times. This rearrangement joins TRBV20-1 to TRBJ2-1, with 9 bases identical to TRBD2. V was clipped by 5 bases and J by 4 bases; unmatched bases: 9. The CDR3 is made up of 15 amino acids. Germline CDR1 is DFQATT and CDR2 is SNEGSKA (reference sequence). CDR3 nucleotides: TGCAGTGCTGATATAGCGGGAGCGAGTTACAATGAGCAGTTCTTC. Protein: CSADIAGASYNEQFF.

The chain joins TRBV5-1 to TRBJ1-1; 8 bases are shared with TRBD1. CDR3 length equals 16 residues. J was trimmed by 1 base and V by 3 bases; bases with no gene match: 8. Germline values: CDR1 SGHRS, CDR2 YFSETQ. The DNA for the CDR3 is TGCGCCAGCAGCTGGACAGGGATTGTGGGGAACACTGAAGCTTTCTTT. This sequence encodes CASSWTGIVGNTEAFF. Complete variable domain (other parts from reference TRBV5-1 and TRBJ1-1): KAGVTQTPRYLIKTRGQQVTLSCSPISGHRSVSWYQQTPGQGLQFLFEYFSETQRNKGNFPGRFSGRQFSNSRSEMNVSTLELGDSALYLCASSWTGIVGNTEAFFGQGTRLTVV.

This clonotype was counted a single time. The rearrangement joins TRBV20-1 to TRBJ2-1; a weak D match, TRBD2 (7 bases). Trimming took 6 bases from V and 9 from J, leaving 15 bases between them. This CDR3 region has 12 residues. Germline CDR1 reads DFQATT; CDR2 reads SNEGSKA (reference sequence). As DNA, the CDR3 is TGCAGTGCAGGGGGAGGGCCTAGTGAGCAGTTCTTC. Translated, it gives CSAGGGPSEQFF.

V and J are TRBV18 and TRBJ2-7, with D unresolved. Germline assignment: CDR1 KGHSH and CDR2 LQKENI. This CDR3 has 16 amino acids. V was pared by 1 base and J by 0 bases, with 13 bases between. In nucleotides, the CDR3 is TGTGCCAGCTCACCACGGTATGACCGCGGCTCCTACGAGCAGTACTTC. It specifies CASSPRYDRGSYEQYF.

The chain employs TRBV9 and TRBJ2-2, with D possibly being TRBD1 or TRBD2 (5 bases each). Germline lookup yields CDR1 SGDLS and CDR2 YYNGEE. Trimming pared 7 bases from V and 5 bases from J, leaving 15 bases between. This CDR3 spans 14 amino acids. The CDR3: CASGTGQRTGELFF. The CDR3 region has the DNA TGTGCCAGCGGGACGGGTCAGAGAACCGGGGAGCTGTTTTTT.

V gene TRBV4-1 combines with J gene TRBJ2-2; 10 bases align to TRBD1. V dropped 4 bases and J dropped 5; count of bases not matched to a gene: 7. The CDR3 length is 16 residues. Germline V lookup: CDR1 MGHRA, CDR2 YSYEKL. The chain's CDR3 is CASSPRTGGVTGELFF. In nucleotides, the CDR3 is TGCGCCAGCAGCCCCAGGACAGGGGGAGTTACCGGGGAGCTGTTTTTT.

The chain joins TRBV29-1 to TRBJ2-7; 8 positions agree with TRBD1. The CDR3 loop spans 14 amino acids. V shed 6 bases, J shed 3 bases, and the junction held 10 bases outside the gene matches. Germline CDR1 is SQVTM and CDR2 is ANQGSEA. CDR3: CSVGRQGYDYEQYF. Written as DNA, the CDR3 is TGCAGCGTAGGACGACAGGGGTACGACTACGAGCAGTACTTC.

The chain recombines TRBV7-2 with TRBJ2-7, with no clear D. V was trimmed by 5 bases and J by 1 base, leaving 12 bases between them. Looked up from germline, CDR1 is SGHTA and CDR2 is FQGNSA. CDR3 size: 14 residues. In nucleotides, the CDR3 is TGTGCCAGCAGCCCCCGGGCCACTTCCTACGAGCAGTACTTC. This translates into CASSPRATSYEQYF.

In DNA, the CDR3 is TGTGCCAGCAGTCCGGCAATTTCTGGGGCCAACGTCCTGACTTTC. It is translated as CASSPAISGANVLTF. The rearrangement joins TRBV12-3 or TRBV12-4 to TRBJ2-6; D gene ambiguous. CDR3 size: 15 residues. V was pared by 5 bases and J by 1 base, with 9 bases between.

This clonotype appeared a few times. The J gene is TRBJ2-6, the V gene TRBV4-3, with 7 bases identical to TRBD2. The CDR3 contains 19 residues. The germline V gene has CDR1 LGHNA and CDR2 YSLEER. V dropped 4 bases and J dropped 1; count of bases not matched to a gene: 13. The CDR3 DNA reads as TGCGCCAGCAGCCCCCACCGGGGGGATGATATATCTGGGGCCAACGTCCTGACTTTC. Translation: CASSPHRGDDISGANVLTF.

The count of this clonotype is one. The gene calls are TRBV12-3 or TRBV12-4 and TRBJ2-2; no clear D gene. V lost 6 bases and J lost 6, with 11 bases in between. The CDR3 spans 13 residues. CDR3 loop: CASSPIGAGELFF. The CDR3 DNA is TGTGCCAGCAGCCCCATTGGGGCCGGGGAGCTGTTTTTT.

This clonotype was counted a few times. The genes are TRBV20-1 and TRBJ1-2; TRBD1 agrees at 7 bases. CDR1 DFQATT and CDR2 SNEGSKA come from the germline V gene (reference sequence). The CDR3 consists of 16 residues. The V segment lost 3 bases and the J segment 4 bases; nucleotides outside the gene matches: 14. CDR3 residues: CSARVTATTGTYGYTF. The CDR3 nucleotides read TGCAGTGCTAGGGTGACGGCCACGACAGGGACCTATGGCTACACCTTC.

In the case of this clonotype: This may arise from a read error, as a much more abundant clone is one base away. V is TRBV6-5 and J is TRBJ2-7, with 9 bases aligning to TRBD1. Trimming cost V 4 bases and J 7 bases; bases outside gene matches: 17. The germline CDR1 and CDR2 sequences are MNHEY and SVGAGI. CDR3 length: 17 residues. As DNA, the CDR3 is TGTGCCAGCAGTTCCTCCTTGAGCGGACAGGGGTACAATGAGCAGTACTTC. Protein: CASSSSLSGQGYNEQYF.

The J gene is TRBJ1-1, the V gene TRBV20-1, with a weak D call TRBD1 (5 bases). CDR1 and CDR2 (germline): DFQATT, SNEGSKA (reference sequence). There are 14 residues in the CDR3. Deletions cut 3 bases from V and 5 bases from J, with 16 bases between. The CDR3 region has the DNA TGCAGTGCTAGGCGCCGGGGGAGAAGGACTGAAGCTTTCTTT. Protein sequence: CSARRRGRRTEAFF.

The chain uses TRBV12-3 or TRBV12-4 and TRBJ2-7; 9 bases are shared with TRBD2. V was pared by 2 bases and J by 6 bases, with 5 bases of the junction left unmatched. The CDR3 extends over 14 amino acids. The CDR3 nucleotides are TGTGCCAGCAGTTTATTGGGACTAGCAGGCGAGCAGTACTTC. Its translation is CASSLLGLAGEQYF.

This clonotype showed up just a few times. This chain connects TRBV7-2 to TRBJ2-1, with a tentative D call TRBD2 (6 bases). Germline-derived CDR1 and CDR2 are SGHTA and FQGNSA. Trimming cost V 0 bases and J 7 bases, with 16 bases left between them. This CDR3 spans 16 amino acids. The CDR3, as DNA: TGTGCCAGCAGCTTAGCGGTGGGAGTAGGGAGGAATGAGCAGTTCTTC. This gives the protein CASSLAVGVGRNEQFF.

A note on this clonotype: This may come from a read error, since a much larger clone is one base off. The chain is built from TRBV7-2 and TRBJ2-7; 8 positions match TRBD2. The germline CDR1 and CDR2 sequences are SGHTA and FQGNSA. The CDR3 sequence is 15 residues long. The V segment lost 1 base and the J segment 7 bases; nucleotides outside the gene matches: 9. In DNA form, the CDR3 reads TGTGCCAGCAGCTTAGATACGGGAGGGCCTAATGAGCAGTACTTC. Its translation: CASSLDTGGPNEQYF. Together with reference TRBV7-2 and TRBJ2-7, the CDR3 gives the full variable domain: GAGVSQSPSNKVTEKGKDVELRCDPISGHTALYWYRQSLGQGLEFLIYFQGNSAPDKSGLPSDRFSAERTGGSVSTLTIQRTQQEDSAVYLCASSLDTGGPNEQYFGPGTRLTVT.

The V and J genes are TRBV20-1 and TRBJ2-1; D possibly corresponds to TRBD2 (5 bases). The germline V gene has CDR1 DFQATT and CDR2 SNEGSKA (reference sequence). The CDR3 runs 16 residues. The V gene lost 4 bases and the J gene lost 0 bases, with 16 bases spanning the gap. This chain's CDR3 is CSATGGRADSYNEQFF. Written as DNA, the CDR3 is TGCAGTGCTACCGGAGGCCGGGCTGACTCCTACAATGAGCAGTTCTTC.